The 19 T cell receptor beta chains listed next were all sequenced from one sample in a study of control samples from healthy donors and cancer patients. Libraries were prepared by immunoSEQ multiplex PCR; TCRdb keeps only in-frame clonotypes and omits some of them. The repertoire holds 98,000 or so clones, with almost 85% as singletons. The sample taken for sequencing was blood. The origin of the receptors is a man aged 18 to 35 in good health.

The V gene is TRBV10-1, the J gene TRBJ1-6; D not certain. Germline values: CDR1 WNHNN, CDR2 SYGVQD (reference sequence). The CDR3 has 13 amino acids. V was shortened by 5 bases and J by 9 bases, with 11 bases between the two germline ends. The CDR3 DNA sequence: TGCGCCAGCAGTTTGGACGGCGGTTCACCCCTCCACTTT. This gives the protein CASSLDGGSPLHF.

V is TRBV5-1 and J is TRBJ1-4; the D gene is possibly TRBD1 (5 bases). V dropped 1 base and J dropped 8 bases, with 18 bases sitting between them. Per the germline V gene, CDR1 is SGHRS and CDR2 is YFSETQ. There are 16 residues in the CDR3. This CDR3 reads CASSLSRVQGLEKLFF. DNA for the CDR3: TGCGCCAGCAGCTTGAGTCGGGTCCAGGGATTGGAAAAACTGTTTTTT.

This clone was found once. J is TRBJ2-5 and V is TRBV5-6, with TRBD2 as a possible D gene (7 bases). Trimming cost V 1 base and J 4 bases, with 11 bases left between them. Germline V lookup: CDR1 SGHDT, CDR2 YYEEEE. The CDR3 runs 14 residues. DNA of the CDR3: TGTGCCAGCAGCTTGCGGGGGGCTGGAGAGACCCAGTACTTC. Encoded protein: CASSLRGAGETQYF.

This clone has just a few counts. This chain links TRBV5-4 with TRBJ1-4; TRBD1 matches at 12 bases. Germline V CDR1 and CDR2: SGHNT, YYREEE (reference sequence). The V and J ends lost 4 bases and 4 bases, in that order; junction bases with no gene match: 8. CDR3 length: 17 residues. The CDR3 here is CASSRSGTGGSNEKLFF. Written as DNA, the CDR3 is TGTGCCAGCAGCCGCAGCGGGACAGGGGGCAGTAATGAAAAACTGTTTTTT.

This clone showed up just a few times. CDR3 region: CASSYSIWDRKRTQYF. The CDR3 nucleotides are TGTGCCAGCAGTTACTCGATTTGGGACAGGAAGAGGACCCAGTACTTC. This rearrangement joins TRBV6-5 to TRBJ2-5; the match to TRBD1 covers 8 bases. Germline lookup yields CDR1 MNHEY and CDR2 SVGAGI. The CDR3 totals 16 residues. The junction had 10 bases not matched to a gene; V was cut back by 0 bases and J by 7 bases.

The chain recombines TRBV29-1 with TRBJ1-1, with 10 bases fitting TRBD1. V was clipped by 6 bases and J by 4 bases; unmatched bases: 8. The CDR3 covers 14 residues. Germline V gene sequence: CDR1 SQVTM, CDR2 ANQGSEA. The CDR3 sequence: CSVAGGQGGTEAFF. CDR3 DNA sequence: TGCAGCGTCGCCGGAGGACAGGGGGGCACTGAAGCTTTCTTT.

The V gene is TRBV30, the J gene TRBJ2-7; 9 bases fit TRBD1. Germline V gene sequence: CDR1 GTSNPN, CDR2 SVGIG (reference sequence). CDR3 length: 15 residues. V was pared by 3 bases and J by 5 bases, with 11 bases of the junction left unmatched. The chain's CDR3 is CAWSDRGSVGDEQYV. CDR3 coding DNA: TGTGCCTGGAGCGACAGGGGGTCCGTTGGAGACGAGCAGTACGTC.

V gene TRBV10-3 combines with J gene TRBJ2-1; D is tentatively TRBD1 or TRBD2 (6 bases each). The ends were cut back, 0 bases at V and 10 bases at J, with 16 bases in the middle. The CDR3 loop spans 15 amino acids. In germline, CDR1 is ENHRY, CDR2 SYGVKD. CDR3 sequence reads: CAISESTLQGGEQFF. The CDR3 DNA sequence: TGTGCCATCAGTGAGTCAACTCTACAGGGAGGAGAGCAGTTCTTC.

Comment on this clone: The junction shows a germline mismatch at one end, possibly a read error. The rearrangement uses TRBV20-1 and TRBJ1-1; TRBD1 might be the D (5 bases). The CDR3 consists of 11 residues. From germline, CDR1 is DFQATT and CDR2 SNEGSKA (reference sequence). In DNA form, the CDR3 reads TGCAGTGCTAGAGCCGGGACCAGGGTAAGCTGG. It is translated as CSARAGTRVSW.

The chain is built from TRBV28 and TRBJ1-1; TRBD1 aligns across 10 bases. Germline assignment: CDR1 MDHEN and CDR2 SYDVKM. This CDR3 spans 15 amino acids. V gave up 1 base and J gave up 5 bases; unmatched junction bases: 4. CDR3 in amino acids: CASSLYRQGATEAFF. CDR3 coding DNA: TGTGCCAGCAGTTTATATCGACAGGGGGCAACTGAAGCTTTCTTT. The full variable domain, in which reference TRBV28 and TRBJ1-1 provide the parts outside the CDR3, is DVKVTQSSRYLVKRTGEKVFLECVQDMDHENMFWYRQDPGLGLRLIYFSYDVKMKEKGDIPEGYSVSREKKERFSLILESASTNQTSMYLCASSLYRQGATEAFFGQGTRLTVV.

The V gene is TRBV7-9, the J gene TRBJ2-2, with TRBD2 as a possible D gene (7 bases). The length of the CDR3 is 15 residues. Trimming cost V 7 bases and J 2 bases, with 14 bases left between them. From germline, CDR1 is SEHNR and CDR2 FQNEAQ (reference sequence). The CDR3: CASTKGGVNTGELFF. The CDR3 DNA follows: TGTGCCAGCACCAAAGGGGGGGTAAACACCGGGGAGCTGTTTTTT. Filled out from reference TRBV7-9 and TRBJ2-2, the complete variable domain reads DTGVSQNPRHKITKRGQNVTFRCDPISEHNRLYWYRQTLGQGPEFLTYFQNEAQLEKSRLLSDRFSAERPKGSFSTLEIQRTEQGDSAMYLCASTKGGVNTGELFFGEGSRLTVL.

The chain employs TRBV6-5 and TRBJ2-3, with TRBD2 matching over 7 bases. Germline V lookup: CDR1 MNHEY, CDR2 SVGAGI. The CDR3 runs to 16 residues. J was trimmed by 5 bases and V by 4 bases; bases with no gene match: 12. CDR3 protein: CASSSPGLRAKDTQYF. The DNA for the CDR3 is TGTGCCAGCAGTTCCCCGGGACTAAGGGCCAAAGATACGCAGTATTTT.

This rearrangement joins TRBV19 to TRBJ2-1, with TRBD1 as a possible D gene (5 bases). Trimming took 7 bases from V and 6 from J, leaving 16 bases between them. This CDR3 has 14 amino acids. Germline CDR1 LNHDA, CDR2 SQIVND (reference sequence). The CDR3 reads CASNERPTVNEQFF. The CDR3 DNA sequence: TGTGCCAGTAATGAAAGGCCGACAGTCAATGAGCAGTTCTTC.

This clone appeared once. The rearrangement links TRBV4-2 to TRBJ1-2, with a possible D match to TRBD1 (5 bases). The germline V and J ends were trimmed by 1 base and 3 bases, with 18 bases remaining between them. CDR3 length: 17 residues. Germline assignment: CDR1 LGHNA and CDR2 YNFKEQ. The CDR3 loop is CASSQGMRGEVDYGYTF. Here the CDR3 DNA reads TGTGCCAGCAGCCAAGGAATGAGGGGCGAGGTGGACTATGGCTACACCTTC.

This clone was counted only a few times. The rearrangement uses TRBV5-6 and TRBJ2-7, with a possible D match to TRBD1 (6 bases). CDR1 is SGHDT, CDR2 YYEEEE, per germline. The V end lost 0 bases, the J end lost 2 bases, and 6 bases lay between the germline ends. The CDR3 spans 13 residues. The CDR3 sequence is CASSLDRAYEQYV. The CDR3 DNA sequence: TGTGCCAGCAGCTTGGACAGGGCCTACGAGCAGTACGTC.

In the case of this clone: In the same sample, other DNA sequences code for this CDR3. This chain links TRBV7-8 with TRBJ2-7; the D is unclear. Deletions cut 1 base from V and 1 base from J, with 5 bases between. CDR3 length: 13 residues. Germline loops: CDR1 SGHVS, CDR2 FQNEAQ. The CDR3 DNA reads TGTGCCAGCAGCTTAGGGGTTTCCTACGAGCAGTACGTC. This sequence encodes CASSLGVSYEQYV.

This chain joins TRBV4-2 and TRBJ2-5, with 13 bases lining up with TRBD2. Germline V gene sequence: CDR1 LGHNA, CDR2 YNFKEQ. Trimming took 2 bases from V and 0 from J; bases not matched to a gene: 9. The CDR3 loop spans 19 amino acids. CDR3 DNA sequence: TGTGCCAGCAGCCAAAGAACTAGCGGGGGGGGTTACGACCAAGAGACCCAGTACTTC. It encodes CASSQRTSGGGYDQETQYF.

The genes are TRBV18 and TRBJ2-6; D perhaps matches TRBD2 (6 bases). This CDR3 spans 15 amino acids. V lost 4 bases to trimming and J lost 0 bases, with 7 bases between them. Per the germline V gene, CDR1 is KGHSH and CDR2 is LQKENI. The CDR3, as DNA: TGTGCCAGCTCACGGAGGGACTCTGGGGCCAACGTCCTGACTTTC. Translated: CASSRRDSGANVLTF.

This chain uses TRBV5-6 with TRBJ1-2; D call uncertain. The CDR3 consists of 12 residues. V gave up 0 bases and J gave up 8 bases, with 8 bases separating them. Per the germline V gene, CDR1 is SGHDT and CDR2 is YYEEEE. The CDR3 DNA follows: TGTGCCAGCAGCTTGGGGCGGGGAGGCTACACCTTC. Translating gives CASSLGRGGYTF.